The 23 T cell receptor beta chains reported below all come from one sample, sequenced in a study of beta chain features in type 1 diabetes. Study-wide findings and caveats: Type 1 diabetes patients had TCRB CDR3s that were shorter (moderately but significantly so) in all four CD4+ subsets.

Expressed TCRB transcripts were sequenced after all isolated RNA was converted to cDNA. Generated by immunoSEQ multiplex PCR, the TCRdb table keeps only in-frame clones and is missing some. Counted here are a few hundred thousand clones, around 13% occurring once; the ten biggest clones make up over 0.008%. For these receptors, no antigen is known. Sequences were obtained from naive CD4+ T cells from blood. The receptors were sampled from a woman aged 18-35 years with type 1 diabetes.

A few counts support this clone. The J gene is TRBJ1-4, the V gene TRBV27; weak D call: TRBD1 (5 bases). The ends were cut back, 4 bases at V and 3 bases at J, with 15 bases in the middle. CDR1 and CDR2 from the germline V gene are MNHEY and SMNVEV (reference sequence). The CDR3 spans 16 residues. The DNA for the CDR3 is TGTGCCAGCAGTTCCCAGGATGGCAGGGCTAATGAAAAACTGTTTTTT. This codes for CASSSQDGRANEKLFF.

The chain carries TRBV11-2 and TRBJ1-3; 9 bases align to TRBD1. Germline CDR1 reads SGHAT; CDR2 reads FQNNGV. V shed 4 bases, J shed 4 bases, and the junction held 5 bases outside the gene matches. The CDR3 totals 15 residues. The CDR3 nucleotides are TGTGCCAGCAGCTCCCGGACAGGGGTCGGAAACACCATATATTTT. This gives the protein CASSSRTGVGNTIYF.

J is TRBJ1-2 and V is TRBV5-4; TRBD1 aligns across 9 bases. The J segment lost 6 bases and the V segment lost 0 bases, leaving 9 bases of the junction unmatched. The CDR3 runs 16 residues. Germline CDR1 reads SGHNT; CDR2 reads YYREEE (reference sequence). The CDR3 bases are TGTGCCAGCAGCTTGGTGGGACAGGGCTATTCTCATGGCTACACCTTC. This translates into CASSLVGQGYSHGYTF.

The chain uses TRBV29-1 and TRBJ2-1, with 14 positions matching TRBD2. Per germline, CDR1 SQVTM and CDR2 ANQGSEA. Trimming took 7 bases from V and 10 from J; bases not matched to a gene: 6. This CDR3 spans 13 amino acids. DNA of the CDR3: TGCAGCGGGGGGACTAGCGGGAGATGGGAGCAGTTCTTC. Translating it yields CSGGTSGRWEQFF.

The chain employs TRBV7-2 and TRBJ2-7; TRBD2 aligns across 7 bases. V shed 1 base and J 3 bases; nucleotides not matched to a gene: 6. The CDR3 consists of 15 residues. Germline loops: CDR1 SGHTA, CDR2 FQGNSA. CDR3 loop: CASSLGRGLLYEQYF. The CDR3 coding sequence is TGTGCCAGCAGCTTAGGGCGGGGGTTACTCTACGAGCAGTACTTC.

As concerns this clone: This specimen includes other DNA sequences encoding the same CDR3. The gene calls are TRBV20-1 and TRBJ2-1; D is perhaps TRBD2 (6 bases). Germline V gives CDR1 DFQATT, CDR2 SNEGSKA (reference sequence). CDR3 length: 11 residues. Trimming took 1 base from V and 8 from J, leaving 6 bases between them. This CDR3 reads CSARGGDEQFF. The CDR3, as DNA: TGCAGTGCTAGAGGCGGGGATGAGCAGTTCTTC.

On this clone itself: This sample includes further DNA sequences coding for the same CDR3. The chain is built from TRBV7-9 and TRBJ2-7; possible D gene TRBD1, 6 bases. Germline assignment: CDR1 SEHNR and CDR2 FQNEAQ (reference sequence). This CDR3 has 13 residues. V lost 1 base, J lost 3 bases, and 7 bases lay in between. CDR3 protein: CASSLGQDYEQYF. The CDR3 DNA reads as TGTGCCAGCAGCTTAGGACAGGACTACGAGCAGTACTTC.

The V call is TRBV25-1, the J call TRBJ2-5; tentatively, D is TRBD1 (5 bases). The CDR3 sequence is 15 residues long. Per the germline V gene, CDR1 is MGHDK and CDR2 is SYGVNS. The V and J ends lost 4 bases and 1 base respectively, with 13 bases between them. Written as DNA, the CDR3 is TGTGCCAGCAGTGCCGCGGACATCCCCCAAGAGACCCAGTACTTC. Its protein is CASSAADIPQETQYF.

A few counts support this clone. The CDR3: CATSRDRGNEKLFF. The DNA for the CDR3 is TGTGCCACCAGCAGAGACAGGGGAAATGAAAAACTGTTTTTT. The rearrangement joins TRBV15 to TRBJ1-4; D may be TRBD1 (6 bases). Trimming took 0 bases from V and 5 from J, leaving 7 bases between them. This CDR3 comprises 14 residues. Germline V gene sequence: CDR1 LNHNV, CDR2 YYDKDF (reference sequence).

This chain links TRBV6-5 with TRBJ2-7, with a weak D call TRBD2 (6 bases). This CDR3 has 14 amino acids. Germline CDR1 MNHEY, CDR2 SVGAGI. Trimming pared 5 bases from V and 3 bases from J, leaving 14 bases between. CDR3 nucleotide sequence: TGTGCCAGCAGTGGCGGGACCCTAAGCTACGAGCAGTACTTC. It specifies CASSGGTLSYEQYF.

This rearrangement joins TRBV27 to TRBJ1-5; D uncertain. The germline V and J ends were trimmed by 3 bases and 8 bases, with 14 bases remaining between them. Germline CDR1 and CDR2: MNHEY and SMNVEV (reference sequence). CDR3 size: 14 residues. The DNA of the CDR3 is TGTGCCAGCAGTTTCTCGTTGGAGGGTAAGCCCCAGCATTTT. Amino acids: CASSFSLEGKPQHF.

This sequence joins TRBV19 and TRBJ1-1; maybe TRBD1 (6 bases). The CDR3 has 14 amino acids. V was clipped by 7 bases and J by 6 bases, with 18 bases between them. Germline lookup yields CDR1 LNHDA and CDR2 SQIVND (reference sequence). The CDR3 is CASTPAGVGSEAFF. The CDR3 nucleotides are TGTGCCAGTACCCCCGCAGGGGTGGGCTCTGAAGCTTTCTTT. Complete variable domain (other parts from reference TRBV19 and TRBJ1-1): DGGITQSPKYLFRKEGQNVTLSCEQNLNHDAMYWYRQDPGQGLRLIYYSQIVNDFQKGDIAEGYSVSREKKESFPLTVTSAQKNPTAFYLCASTPAGVGSEAFFGQGTRLTVV.

The chain employs TRBV20-1 and TRBJ2-5, with D possibly being TRBD2 (5 bases). V gave up 5 bases and J gave up 13 bases, with 11 bases separating them. Germline CDR1 DFQATT, CDR2 SNEGSKA (reference sequence). The CDR3 is made up of 9 amino acids. The CDR3 reads CSAEPRGYF. CDR3 coding DNA: TGCAGTGCTGAACCACGGGGGTACTTC.

The chain employs TRBV2 and TRBJ1-1; D gene ambiguous. Trimming took 4 bases from V and 3 from J, leaving 9 bases between them. This CDR3 contains 13 residues. The V gene's germline CDR1 is SNHLY and CDR2 FYNNEI. This CDR3 reads CASSAEGYTEAFF. CDR3 DNA sequence: TGTGCCAGCAGTGCTGAGGGCTACACTGAAGCTTTCTTT.

This clone was counted only a few times. V usage is TRBV7-2 and J usage is TRBJ2-3; D unresolved. V was pared by 0 bases and J by 2 bases, with 6 bases between. CDR1 SGHTA and CDR2 FQGNSA come from the germline V gene. The CDR3 length is 14 residues. The CDR3 DNA sequence: TGTGCCAGCAGCTTAGCTACAGTCACAGATACGCAGTATTTT. Translating it yields CASSLATVTDTQYF.

The V call is TRBV5-4, the J call TRBJ2-1; D uncertain. The CDR3 sequence is 11 residues long. Trimming pared 5 bases from V and 8 bases from J, leaving 8 bases between. From germline, CDR1 is SGHNT and CDR2 YYREEE (reference sequence). CDR3 in DNA: TGTGCCAGCAGTTCCTTCTATGAGCAGTTCTTC. It specifies CASSSFYEQFF.

This clone was counted a few times. CDR3 protein: CSVEVSGQMLYNEQFF. CDR3 nucleotides: TGCAGCGTTGAGGTATCGGGACAGATGCTTTACAATGAGCAGTTCTTC. The gene calls are TRBV29-1 and TRBJ2-1, with TRBD1 identical over 7 bases. After removal of 3 bases from V and 4 bases from J, the junction contained 12 bases not matched to a gene. This CDR3 contains 16 residues. The germline gives CDR1 SQVTM, CDR2 ANQGSEA.

There are a few counts of this clone. The chain employs TRBV9 and TRBJ2-5, with a possible D match to TRBD2 (6 bases). CDR1 is SGDLS and CDR2 is YYNGEE in the germline V gene. This CDR3 comprises 14 residues. The V end lost 0 bases, the J end lost 2 bases, and 8 bases lay between the germline ends. This chain's CDR3 is CASSVAGEQETQYF. For the CDR3, the DNA is TGTGCCAGCAGCGTAGCGGGAGAGCAAGAGACCCAGTACTTC.

The chain combines TRBV4-3 with TRBJ1-6, with D uncertain. The CDR3 spans 13 residues. The germline gives CDR1 LGHNA, CDR2 YSLEER. The V gene lost 3 bases and the J gene lost 10 bases, with 10 bases spanning the gap. CDR3 nucleotides: TGCGCCAGCAGCCAGGGCCAGAAGTCACCCCTCCACTTT. Amino acids: CASSQGQKSPLHF.

This clone turned up a few times. The chain recombines TRBV19 with TRBJ1-6; perhaps TRBD1 as D (6 bases). With 3 bases removed from V and 5 bases from J, the gap between germline ends came to 8 bases. This CDR3 has 14 residues. The germline gives CDR1 LNHDA, CDR2 SQIVND (reference sequence). In DNA, the CDR3 is TGTGCCAGTAGTATCTGGACAGATAATTCACCCCTCCACTTT. Protein: CASSIWTDNSPLHF.

This rearrangement joins TRBV20-1 to TRBJ2-5; no clear D. Germline V gene sequence: CDR1 DFQATT, CDR2 SNEGSKA (reference sequence). Trimming left V 6 bases short and J 7 bases short, with 9 bases between. This CDR3 has 10 residues. The CDR3: CSATPRTQYF. CDR3 nucleotide sequence: TGCAGTGCCACCCCGCGGACCCAGTACTTC.

This clone was seen more than once but under ten times. This chain connects TRBV10-3 to TRBJ2-3, with TRBD2 identical over 7 bases. Per germline, CDR1 ENHRY and CDR2 SYGVKD. The junction had 15 bases not matched to a gene; V was cut back by 4 bases and J by 2 bases. This CDR3 is built from 18 residues. CDR3: CAISGLAPRSGTTDTQYF. The CDR3, as DNA: TGTGCCATCAGTGGTTTGGCGCCTAGGAGCGGGACCACAGATACGCAGTATTTT.

The chain recombines TRBV14 with TRBJ1-2, with D unclear. Germline CDR1 is SGHDN and CDR2 is FVKESK. Between the trimmed V and J ends, which lost 6 bases and 3 bases, there was a span of 11 bases. The CDR3 length is 13 residues. CDR3 loop: CASSTTSYYGYTF. The CDR3 bases are TGTGCCAGCAGTACTACGAGCTACTATGGCTACACCTTC.